This T cell receptor beta chain was sequenced for a study of cytomegalovirus exposure and HLA in healthy donors (dated by TCRdb to about 2017). Study-level background: An earlier analysis of approximately 600 of the donors reported more than 250 Gb of sequence data and some 120 million unique TCR beta sequences from about 200 million T cells. In addition to the first cohort of around 670 subjects, a separate validation cohort of approximately 120 different subjects was used. A later analysis re-analyzed previously published TCR beta repertoires from 650 to 800 donors and added high-resolution HLA genotyping to study TCR occurrence patterns. An early release that covered around 590 HLA-typed donors contained about 300 gigabases of sequencing data and around 80 million unique TCR sequences. In an earlier analysis of roughly 600 of the donors, high-throughput TCR beta sequencing was used to judge whether each TCR beta V gene segment behaved as functional or pseudogenic. The study combined high-throughput TCR immunosequencing, statistical association of individual TCRs with disease status, and machine learning to predict cytomegalovirus infection status. Alongside the repertoire data, information on donor age, sex, ethnicity and CMV serostatus was compiled. Every repertoire in the discovery cohort had been generated on one and the same sequencing platform. The study aimed to test whether signatures of past pathogen exposure could be identified by cataloging public T cell receptors. The study profiled the T cell repertoires of under 850 subjects by immunosequencing and related them to cytomegalovirus serostatus. A later genetic analysis took genome-wide SNP genotypes for about 55% of the roughly 670 donors and used that subset as a discovery cohort. Of the roughly 430 genotyped donors, approximately 82% fell in the genetic ancestry cluster associated with self-reported Caucasian donors. The number of typed donors differed by locus: about 629-630 for A, B, C, DRB1 and DQB1; approximately 520 for DQA1; roughly 600 for DPA1; and roughly 470 for DPB1. HLA typing included class I and class II loci at four-digit resolution. Rather than drawing on any new phenotypic data, the later analysis identified candidate immune exposures from TCR beta sequences and the way those sequences occurred across donors. On average, approximately 250,000 unique TCR beta nucleotide sequences were sequenced per donor among 350 to 400 genotyped donors of the cohort, with about 19% of those sequences being non-productive. About five DR-DQ haplotypes were handled as single units for association and clustering because linkage in the cohort was strong. Points the paper makes about the study in general: At a false discovery rate of 0.05, a later analysis linked approximately 18,000 TCR beta sequences to specific HLA alleles. A later genetic analysis reported fewer N-insertions in productive TCRs among donors in an Asian-associated ancestry cluster than the roughly 640-donor mean. This cohort had only TCR beta chains sequenced, and the lack of alpha or paired-chain data limited which features could be detected. HLA typing was unavailable for some donors at each locus, so association tests used only the typed subset. Correlated functional status among segregating V segments might reflect linkage disequilibrium, but an unknown experimental factor could not be ruled out. The study listed 170 or so TCR beta chains as associated with cytomegalovirus. In a later analysis, HLA-associated TCR beta chains showed more clonal expansion and lower generation probabilities than non-associated chains that were equally common. In a later analysis, the rate of TCR association differed among HLA loci, with DRB1 alleles having the most associated TCRs and HLA-C alleles having the fewest. Because counts were too low, about 18 rarely observed V segments, including chromosome 9 orphons, were left out of the earlier analysis of approximately 500 of the donors. The only immune exposure information available for the cohort was CMV serostatus. The presence/absence analyses assumed that sequencing depth was roughly uniform across donors, and that assumption may not be true. In an earlier analysis of about 600 of the donors, most TCR beta V segments appeared in productive rearrangements about 90% or about 30% of the time, broadly matching IMGT annotations. According to a later analysis, parvovirus B19, influenza, CMV and Epstein-Barr virus appeared linked to several top co-occurrence clusters. In vitro tests confirmed that three of the cytomegalovirus-associated TCR beta chains recognize cytomegalovirus antigens. Assigning TCR associations to individual alleles was difficult when HLA alleles, especially DR and DQ, strongly co-occurred. Across donors, most TCR sequences were observed very rarely, whereas some public TCRs were present in many individuals. A further reported finding was that TCR beta sequences accurately predicted the HLA-A and HLA-B alleles for most subjects in the first cohort. According to a later analysis, most CMV-associated TCR beta chains appeared to be HLA-restricted, and the HLA associations seemed to be driven largely by CMV exposure. A cluster of highly shared sequence variants was judged likely to represent a technical artifact of the sequencing pipeline. It was suggested by the authors that the approach could potentially be generalized to other disease states and immunological phenotypes. An association between a missense DCLRE1C variant and V-gene and J-gene trimming of TCR beta chains was found in a later genetic analysis and replicated in an independent cohort. The classifier was reported to diagnose cytomegalovirus status with high specificity and sensitivity in both the original and validation cohorts. Some IMGT-functional V segments, including TRBV6-2 and TRBV6-3, could not be told apart with the 87-base-pair reads, so those segments were excluded.

The library was obtained by the immunoSEQ multiplex PCR assay. For the multiplex PCR, a mixture combining 60 forward primers for TCR Vbeta segments and 13 reverse primers for TCR Jbeta segments was used. The CDR3 region of rearranged TCR beta genes was amplified from genomic DNA by a multiplex PCR assay. The amplified TCR beta libraries were sequenced on the Illumina HiSeq System as 87-base-pair reads. The original pipeline was this. In a later analysis, some 80 million unique TCR beta chains were counted across the 690 or so repertoires, and roughly 11 million of these chains were shared by at least two donors. Raw reads were error-corrected and collapsed into unique sequences by a nearest-neighbor algorithm in which closely related sequences were merged to remove PCR and sequencing errors. Alignment of CDR3 sequences to IMGT reference sequences was used to assign V, D and J gene segments. For a sequence to be retained, a match of at least six nucleotides was required to both a V gene segment and a J gene segment. A rearrangement counted as productive if the CDR3 had no stop codons and remained in frame with V and J, and every other rearrangement counted as non-productive. CDR3 was defined according to IMGT convention as the region running from the second conserved V-encoded cysteine to the conserved J-encoded phenylalanine. The earlier analysis of about 530 of the donors excluded any sequence lacking an unambiguous match to a single V gene segment. An earlier analysis of 587 of the donors classified V segments as functional when productive rearrangements were above 56.7% and as segregating when the standard deviation between donors was above 5%. To diagnose cytomegalovirus status from the catalog of TCR beta chain sequences, a statistical classification framework was built. V and J gene assignment, in a later analysis, came from comparing TCR nucleotide sequences with IMGT/GENE-DB human TR gene sequences. The TCRdist pipeline was used in a later analysis to assign CDR3 sequences and most-parsimonious VDJ recombination scenarios. A later analysis defined each TCR beta chain by its CDR3 amino acid sequence plus V-gene family, and excluded reads lacking a unique V-gene family. A later analysis removed several hundred highly shared, low-generation-probability nucleotide sequences to deal with suspected cross-contamination and a sequencing artifact. A later analysis calculated a clonal expansion index for each public chain from normalized within-repertoire ranks of inferred template counts. In a later analysis, generation probabilities were computed with a VDJ recombination model fitted to out-of-frame rearrangements, and the resulting probabilities were checked against IGoR. Hypergeometric tests were used in a later analysis to score TCR-TCR, TCR-HLA and TCR-CMV co-occurrence, with a repertoire-size bias correction applied to the TCR pairs. In a later analysis, false discovery rates were estimated by permuting HLA or CMV assignments 20 times. In a later analysis, co-occurring TCRs were grouped using DBSCAN, with TCRdist sequence similarity added in when clustering inside HLA-allele-positive subsets. Co-occurrence clustering excluded repertoires with fewer than 30,000 or more than 120,000 public chains, plus five with anomalous nucleotide sharing. TCRdb retrieved this table from immuneACCESS and kept in-frame rearrangements only. Not all clones are present; in checked studies, unresolved V genes account for under half, and no reason is known for the remainder. V, J and clone size are those of that table, while D and trimming were read from the DNA. The sample table records around 150,000 clones; roughly 77% of these occur just once. The ten largest account for 4.7% of the sample.

Turning to this clone: It lacks a known antigen. The sample holds no much larger clone one base away, and base qualities are not on file.

Including the terminal cysteine and phenylalanine, the CDR3 comprises 13 residues. Only the CDR3 part of the read is kept: 39 bases, read in frame from the first base. Based on the germline V gene (reference sequence), the CDR1 and CDR2 sequences are MNHNY and SVGAGI. Trimming costs V 6 bases and J 5 bases, and their ends lie 10 bases apart. The cohort comprised around 700 healthy bone marrow donors. At the time of sampling, all cohort members were nominally healthy, though unrecorded immune exposures were likely present. The donor was CMV seropositive and was included in the group of around 300 seropositive cohort members. A peripheral blood sample was collected from each donor, and TCR beta sequencing was performed on peripheral blood mononuclear cells. The Qiagen DNeasy Blood Extraction Kit was used to extract genomic DNA from the blood cell samples.

Sequenced material: PBMCs. This TCR came from a man in his late teens or twenties in good health and CMV-seropositive. The chain employs TRBV6-6 and TRBJ1-4; the D gene is possibly TRBD1, with 5 bases matching. This receptor carries the CDR3 CASSLGGNEKLFF. The sequenced DNA is TGTGCCAGCAGCTTGGGGGGAAATGAAAAACTGTTTTTT.